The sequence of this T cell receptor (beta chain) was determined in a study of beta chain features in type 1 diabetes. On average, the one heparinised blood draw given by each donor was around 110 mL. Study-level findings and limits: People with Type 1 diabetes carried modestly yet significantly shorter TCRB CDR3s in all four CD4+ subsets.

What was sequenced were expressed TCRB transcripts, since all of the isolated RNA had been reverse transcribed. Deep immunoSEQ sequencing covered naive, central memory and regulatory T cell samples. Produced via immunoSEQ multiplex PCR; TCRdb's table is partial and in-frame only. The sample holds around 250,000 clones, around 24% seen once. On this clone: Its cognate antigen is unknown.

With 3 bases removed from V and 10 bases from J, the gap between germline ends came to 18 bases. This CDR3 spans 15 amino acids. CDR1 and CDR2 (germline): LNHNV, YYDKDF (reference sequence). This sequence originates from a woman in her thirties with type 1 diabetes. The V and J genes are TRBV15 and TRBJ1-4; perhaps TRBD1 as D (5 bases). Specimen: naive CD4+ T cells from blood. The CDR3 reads CATSSTTGGIGKLFF. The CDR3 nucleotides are TGTGCCACCAGCAGTACAACAGGTGGGATAGGAAAACTGTTTTTT.